The present T cell receptor beta chain was sequenced within a study of blood T cell repertoires in COVID-19. Background on the study: COVID-19 samples collected from the United States, Italy and Spain covered acute and convalescent phases. T cells, B-cell-depleted T cells, or PBMCs supplied cDNA or gDNA.

As originally analysed: Amplification from reference gene primers served as the basis for estimated nucleated cell counts. TCRdb's copy holds only in-frame clones and misses some; the assay was immunoSEQ multiplex PCR. V, J and clone size were drawn from that table, and D and trimming were deduced from the DNA. The sample yields around 300,000 clones, 70% to 90% seen once. This clone came up a few times. The V gene's germline CDR1 is MNHEY and CDR2 SMNVEV (reference sequence). The CDR3 extends over 13 amino acids. Between the trimmed V and J ends, which lost 2 bases and 3 bases, there was a span of 8 bases.

J is TRBJ2-7 and V is TRBV27; D not certain. The specimen was peripheral blood. The clonotype comes from a woman in her 30s who had recovered from COVID-19. The CDR3 reads CASSLGRHYEQYF. CDR3 DNA: TGTGCCAGCAGTTTAGGCAGACACTACGAGCAGTACTTC.